These 8 T cell receptor beta chains came from one sample sequenced in a study of human T cells and chemical hapten exposure. TCRdb reprocessed the RACE reads via MiXCR and lists one record per CDR3 protein. The sample carries some 100,000 distinct CDR3 sequences, about a tenth recorded once. As to time point: patch test 2, 6 weeks after DPC sensitization. The sample's treatment: therapeutic diphenylcyclopropenone sensitization with weekly scalp DPC. The source was whole blood, collected in connection with sensitization to the hapten diphenylcyclopropenone (DPC). The receptors here all came from a woman between 40 and 50 years old with alopecia areata. Some clones in this sample may be carry-over from other donors' samples.

Ten or more counts support this clonotype. V is TRBV6-5 and J is TRBJ1-4; D might be TRBD1 (5 bases). This CDR3 spans 15 amino acids. Germline V CDR1 and CDR2: MNHEY, SVGAGI. V dropped 6 bases and J dropped 3 bases, with 14 bases sitting between them. This chain's CDR3 is CASRTAYYSNEKLFF. The DNA of the CDR3 is TGTGCCAGCAGGACAGCTTACTATTCTAATGAAAAACTGTTTTTT.

In this sample, this clonotype turned up many times. The chain carries TRBV19 and TRBJ1-5, with D perhaps matching TRBD1 (5 bases). The V gene's germline CDR1 is LNHDA and CDR2 SQIVND (reference sequence). The CDR3 spans 15 residues. V lost 10 bases, J lost 1 base, and 17 bases lay in between. DNA of the CDR3: TGTGCCACCCGCCCGGGGCTGGGCAGCAATCAGCCCCAGCATTTT. Protein sequence: CATRPGLGSNQPQHF.

The sample holds many counts of this clonotype. The chain uses TRBV20-1 and TRBJ2-3; 8 positions agree with TRBD2. Germline assignment: CDR1 DFQATT and CDR2 SNEGSKA (reference sequence). The CDR3 loop spans 13 amino acids. Losses at the gene ends were 6 bases for V and 3 bases for J; bases not matched to a gene: 5. For the CDR3, the DNA is TGCAGTGCCTTAAGCGGGGGTACAGATACGCAGTATTTT. It encodes CSALSGGTDTQYF.

This clonotype was observed a few times. The V gene is TRBV5-1, the J gene TRBJ1-2, with 9 bases lining up with TRBD1. This CDR3 is built from 15 residues. V lost 4 bases, J lost 6 bases, and 10 bases stayed unmatched. Germline CDR1 SGHRS, CDR2 YFSETQ. Here the CDR3 DNA reads TGCGCCAGCAGCAATACACCGGGACAGGGCCATGGCTACACCTTC. Its translation is CASSNTPGQGHGYTF.

This clonotype was counted at least ten times. This sequence joins TRBV12-3 or TRBV12-4 and TRBJ2-2; D is uncertain. V was shortened by 7 bases and J by 6 bases, with 12 bases between the two germline ends. The CDR3 totals 13 residues. The CDR3 DNA reads TGTGCCAGCAACCTCCGAGGAGCCGGGGAGCTGTTTTTT. Translation gives CASNLRGAGELFF.

The chain combines TRBV12-3 or TRBV12-4 with TRBJ1-3; D not certain. The CDR3 covers 13 residues. Trimming pared 3 bases from V and 2 bases from J, leaving 5 bases between. The CDR3 sequence is CASSFDTGNTIYF. Here the CDR3 DNA reads TGTGCCAGCAGTTTCGACACTGGAAACACCATATATTTT.

This clonotype was found a few times. The chain recombines TRBV11-2 with TRBJ1-3; the D is unclear. Germline V gene lookup returns CDR1 SGHAT and CDR2 FQNNGV. The CDR3 loop spans 14 amino acids. Between the trimmed V and J ends, which lost 1 base and 4 bases, there was a span of 8 bases. CDR3 amino acids: CASSLVASGNTIYF. CDR3 in DNA: TGTGCCAGCAGCTTAGTGGCTTCGGGAAACACCATATATTTT.

This clonotype was detected a few times. This chain joins TRBV4-2 and TRBJ1-2, with 7 positions matching TRBD1. The CDR3 runs 13 residues. Germline V lookup: CDR1 LGHNA, CDR2 YNFKEQ. Trimming cost V 2 bases and J 8 bases; bases outside gene matches: 5. The CDR3 coding sequence is TGTGCCAGCAGCCAACAGCAGGGGGGAGGCTACACCTTC. Protein: CASSQQQGGGYTF.